This TCR beta chain was sequenced during a study of T cell changes during pregnancy in multiple sclerosis. Germline V lookup: CDR1 SGHRS, CDR2 YFSETQ. The CDR3 length is 15 residues. The V end was cut by 4 bases, the J end by 8 bases, with 21 bases between. Sequencing used immunoSEQ multiplex PCR; TCRdb keeps in-frame clones, though not all of them. Altogether approximately 100,000 clones are present, almost 95% being singletons, with the ten largest covering about 2.4%. The chain joins TRBV5-1 to TRBJ1-2; D uncertain. Sample: peripheral blood, taken in the third trimester of pregnancy. This sequence was found in a female donor with multiple sclerosis, enrolled in a pregnancy study. The CDR3 nucleotides are TGCGCCAGCAGCCTCGGCGGGCTGGCCCGGGAAGGCTACACCTTC. As protein: CASSLGGLAREGYTF.